This T cell receptor (beta chain) appears in the sequencing data of a study of cytomegalovirus exposure and HLA in healthy donors (dated by TCRdb to between 2016 and 2019). Regarding the research as a whole: According to an earlier analysis of several hundred of the donors, about 179 million T cells yielded 120 million or so unique TCR beta sequences and about 300 Gb of sequence data. Roughly 300 gigabases of sequencing data and around 90 million unique TCR sequences made up an early release that covered approximately 700 HLA-typed donors. Of the roughly 390 genotyped donors, more than 75% were placed in the genetic ancestry cluster associated with self-reported Caucasian donors. The study aimed to test whether signatures of past pathogen exposure could be identified by cataloging public T cell receptors. The study profiled the T cell repertoires of some 610 subjects by immunosequencing and related them to cytomegalovirus serostatus. In addition to the first cohort of 666 subjects, a separate validation cohort of under 150 different subjects was used. To predict cytomegalovirus infection status, the study combined high-throughput TCR immunosequencing, statistical association of individual TCRs with disease status, and machine learning. To study patterns of TCR occurrence, a later analysis re-analyzed previously published TCR beta repertoires from around 700 donors and added high-resolution HLA genotyping. Rather than using new phenotypic data, the later analysis identified candidate immune exposures from TCR beta sequences and from how often those sequences occurred across donors. An earlier analysis of approximately 500 of the donors applied high-throughput TCR beta sequencing to assess whether each TCR beta V gene segment acted as functional or pseudogenic. Donor age, sex, ethnicity and CMV serostatus were compiled together with the repertoire data. A later genetic analysis took genome-wide SNP genotypes for 398 of the 666 donors and used that subset as a discovery cohort. Every repertoire in the discovery cohort had been generated on one and the same sequencing platform. HLA typing included class I and class II loci at four-digit resolution. Typing coverage varied by locus: 629-630 donors for A, B, C, DRB1 and DQB1; 522 for DQA1; some 610 for DPA1; more than 450 for DPB1. Roughly five DR-DQ haplotypes were treated as single units for association and clustering because of strong linkage in the cohort. Among under 450 genotyped donors of the cohort, an average of approximately 240,000 unique TCR beta nucleotide sequences were sequenced per donor, roughly 20% of them non-productive. Overall results and qualifications from the work: V-gene and J-gene trimming of TCR beta chains was associated with a missense DCLRE1C variant in a later genetic analysis, and the association was replicated in an independent cohort. Presence/absence analyses assumed roughly uniform sequencing depth across donors, an assumption that may not hold. According to a later analysis, most CMV-associated TCR beta chains appeared to be HLA-restricted, and the HLA associations seemed to be driven largely by CMV exposure. While some public TCRs were present in many individuals, most TCR sequences turned up only very rarely across donors. An earlier analysis of around 500 of the donors showed that most TCR beta V segments appeared in productive rearrangements either about 87% or about 30% of the time, which broadly matched IMGT annotations. The cohort was sequenced for TCR beta chains only, and without alpha or paired-chain data the features that could be detected were limited. Because HLA typing was missing for some donors at each locus, association tests included only the typed subset. Specific HLA alleles were associated with over 15,000 TCR beta sequences at a false discovery rate of 0.05 in a later analysis. Because the 87-base-pair reads could not distinguish some IMGT-functional V segments, including TRBV6-2 and TRBV6-3, those segments were excluded. According to a later genetic analysis, donors in an Asian-associated ancestry cluster had fewer N-insertions in productive TCRs than the approximately 650-donor mean. Three of the identified cytomegalovirus-associated TCR beta chains were confirmed in vitro to be specific for cytomegalovirus antigens. In a later analysis, several top co-occurrence clusters were reported to appear linked to parvovirus B19, influenza, CMV and Epstein-Barr virus. CMV serostatus was the only immune exposure information available for the cohort. In a later analysis, HLA-associated TCR beta chains showed more clonal expansion and lower generation probabilities than non-associated chains that were equally common. In a later analysis, the rate of TCR association differed among HLA loci, with DRB1 alleles having the most associated TCRs and HLA-C alleles having the fewest. It was suggested by the authors that the approach could potentially be generalized to other disease states and immunological phenotypes. The study gave a list of under 200 TCR beta chains associated with cytomegalovirus. When HLA alleles, especially DR and DQ, strongly co-occurred, attributing TCR associations to individual alleles was difficult. Linkage disequilibrium might explain the correlated functional status among segregating V segments, but an unknown experimental factor could not be excluded. The sequencing pipeline was judged likely to have produced a cluster of highly shared sequence variants as a technical artifact. The classifier was reported to diagnose cytomegalovirus status with high specificity and sensitivity in both the original cohort and the validation cohort. About 17 rarely observed V segments, including chromosome 9 orphons, were excluded from the earlier analysis of a few hundred of the donors because counts were too low. A further reported finding was that TCR beta sequences accurately predicted the HLA-A and HLA-B alleles for most subjects in the first cohort.

Libraries were built with the immunoSEQ multiplex PCR assay. For the multiplex PCR, a mixture combining 60 forward primers for TCR Vbeta segments and 13 reverse primers for TCR Jbeta segments was used. The CDR3 region of rearranged TCR beta genes was amplified from genomic DNA by a multiplex PCR assay. The Illumina HiSeq System was used to sequence the amplified TCR beta libraries as 87-base-pair reads. The original pipeline was this. A later analysis tallied about 77 million unique TCR beta chains across the 666 repertoires, and some 12 million of those chains were shared by two or more donors. A nearest-neighbor algorithm error-corrected the raw reads and collapsed the reads into unique sequences, merging closely related sequences to remove PCR and sequencing errors. V, D and J gene segments were assigned by aligning CDR3 sequences to IMGT reference sequences. For a sequence to be retained, a match of at least six nucleotides to both a V gene segment and a J gene segment was required. A rearrangement was called productive if the CDR3 had no stop codons and remained in frame with V and J, and every other rearrangement was called non-productive. Following IMGT convention, CDR3 was defined as the stretch from the second conserved V-encoded cysteine to the conserved J-encoded phenylalanine. Sequences without an unambiguous match to a single V gene segment were excluded from the earlier analysis of 587 of the donors. In an earlier analysis of a few hundred of the donors, a V segment was called functional when productive rearrangements were above 56.7%, and segregating when the standard deviation between donors exceeded 5%. A statistical classification framework was developed to diagnose cytomegalovirus status using the catalog of TCR beta chain sequences. In a later analysis, TCR nucleotide sequences were compared against IMGT/GENE-DB human TR gene sequences so that V and J genes could be assigned. The TCRdist pipeline was used in a later analysis to assign CDR3 sequences and most-parsimonious VDJ recombination scenarios. In a later analysis, each TCR beta chain was defined by its CDR3 amino acid sequence together with its V-gene family, and reads without a unique V-gene family were excluded. In a later analysis, around 650 highly shared, low-generation-probability nucleotide sequences were removed to address suspected cross-contamination and a sequencing artifact. In a later analysis, a clonal expansion index for each public chain was calculated from normalized within-repertoire ranks of inferred template counts. In a later analysis, generation probabilities were computed with a VDJ recombination model fitted to out-of-frame rearrangements, and the resulting probabilities were checked against IGoR. A later analysis scored TCR-TCR, TCR-HLA and TCR-CMV co-occurrence with hypergeometric tests, applying a repertoire-size bias correction to TCR pairs. A later analysis estimated false discovery rates by permuting HLA or CMV assignments 20 times. In a later analysis, co-occurring TCRs were grouped with DBSCAN, and TCRdist sequence similarity was added when clustering was performed within HLA-allele-positive subsets. Repertoires with fewer than 30,000 or more than 120,000 public chains, plus five repertoires with anomalous nucleotide sharing, were excluded from co-occurrence clustering. Not all clones reach the TCRdb copy of this immuneACCESS table, which keeps in-frame sequences only. Checked studies attribute under half of the gap to unresolved V genes and leave the rest unexplained. That table supplies the V and J calls and clone size; D and trimming were determined from the DNA. Counted in this sample were about 160,000 clones; roughly 77% of them appeared once. The top ten clones comprise about 4.5% of the sample.

The cohort consisted of fewer than 700 healthy bone marrow donors. At the time of sampling, every cohort member was nominally healthy, though immune exposures that went unrecorded were likely present. The donor was CMV seropositive and was included in the group of 250 to 300 seropositive cohort members. A peripheral blood sample was collected from each donor, and TCR beta sequencing was performed on peripheral blood mononuclear cells. Genomic DNA was extracted from the blood cell samples with the Qiagen DNeasy Blood Extraction Kit. To note about this clone: Its antigen is still unknown. The record has no base qualities; no much larger clone is one base away.

As encoded in the germline V gene (reference sequence), CDR1 is DFQATT while CDR2 is SNEGSKA. The trim is 2 bases for V and 16 bases for J, with a gap of 15 bases between the germline ends. The CDR3 measures 11 amino acids from cysteine to phenylalanine. The retained sequence is limited to the CDR3, 33 bases, with the frame set at the first base. The sample consisted of PBMCs. This chain joins TRBV20-1 to TRBJ1-5, with TRBD1 perhaps the D gene, on 6 matching bases. The clonotype comes from a man between 18 and 29 years old in good health and CMV-seropositive. The CDR3 protein is CSARIGSGEHF. The DNA sequence is as follows: TGCAGTGCTAGAATCGGGTCAGGGGAACATTTT.